Presented here are 20 T cell receptor beta chains from one specimen sequenced in a study of blood T cell repertoires in COVID-19. The repertoire was sequenced with immunoSEQ multiplex PCR; TCRdb's copy has only in-frame clones and lacks some. Here the sample spans around 95,000 clones, roughly 92% being singletons. The sequenced material came from peripheral blood. The receptor source for this set is a man aged 45-65 years with active COVID-19.

The chain uses TRBV3-1 (or the pseudogene TRBV3-2) and TRBJ2-1, with D maybe TRBD2 (5 bases). Germline V gene data show CDR1 as LGHDT and CDR2 as YNNKEL (reference sequence). The V end was cut by 4 bases, the J end by 0 bases, with 13 bases between. The CDR3 consists of 16 residues. CDR3 bases: TGTGCCAGCAGCCCTTCCAGCGGATACTCCTACAATGAGCAGTTCTTC. Its translation is CASSPSSGYSYNEQFF.

The chain has TRBV18 and TRBJ2-1, with 9 nucleotides matching TRBD2. Germline-derived CDR1 and CDR2 are KGHSH and LQKENI. The V segment lost 4 bases and the J segment 0 bases; nucleotides outside the gene matches: 4. This CDR3 region has 16 residues. For the CDR3, the DNA is TGTGCCAGCTCACAATTAGCGGGGGACTCCTACAATGAGCAGTTCTTC. This encodes CASSQLAGDSYNEQFF. Together with reference TRBV18 and TRBJ2-1, the CDR3 gives the full variable domain: NAGVMQNPRHLVRRRGQEARLRCSPMKGHSHVYWYRQLPEEGLKFMVYLQKENIIDESGMPKERFSAEFPKEGPSILRIQQVVRGDSAAYFCASSQLAGDSYNEQFFGPGTRLTVL.

The V and J genes are TRBV27 and TRBJ1-1; the D gene is possibly TRBD1 (6 bases). Germline CDR1 reads MNHEY; CDR2 reads SMNVEV (reference sequence). This CDR3 spans 14 amino acids. V was pared by 4 bases and J by 5 bases, with 14 bases between. The CDR3, as DNA: TGTGCCAGCAGTTGGGGACCGGGACAAACTGAAGCTTTCTTT. Translation: CASSWGPGQTEAFF.

The chain combines TRBV19 with TRBJ2-2; a possible D gene is TRBD2 (6 bases). The CDR3 runs 16 residues. V was trimmed by 1 base and J by 0 bases, leaving 9 bases between them. Germline CDR1 is LNHDA and CDR2 is SQIVND (reference sequence). The CDR3 protein is CASSIVLATNTGELFF. The CDR3 DNA reads as TGTGCCAGTAGTATAGTTCTAGCGACGAACACCGGGGAGCTGTTTTTT.

V is TRBV5-1 and J is TRBJ2-2; 10 positions match TRBD2. Germline lookup yields CDR1 SGHRS and CDR2 YFSETQ. CDR3 size: 18 residues. J was trimmed by 3 bases and V by 4 bases; bases with no gene match: 12. The CDR3 DNA is TGCGCCAGCAGCCTTGATAGCGGGGGGCGAGGTTACACCGGGGAGCTGTTTTTT. Translated: CASSLDSGGRGYTGELFF. Full variable domain (missing parts from reference TRBV5-1 and TRBJ2-2): KAGVTQTPRYLIKTRGQQVTLSCSPISGHRSVSWYQQTPGQGLQFLFEYFSETQRNKGNFPGRFSGRQFSNSRSEMNVSTLELGDSALYLCASSLDSGGRGYTGELFFGEGSRLTVL.

The chain recombines TRBV4-1 with TRBJ2-1; 13 nucleotides align to TRBD2. V gave up 5 bases and J gave up 4 bases; unmatched junction bases: 2. Looked up from germline, CDR1 is MGHRA and CDR2 is YSYEKL. The CDR3 runs to 15 residues. This chain's CDR3 is CASSTTSGGYNEQFF. Written as DNA, the CDR3 is TGCGCCAGCAGCACGACTAGCGGGGGGTACAATGAGCAGTTCTTC.

This chain connects TRBV11-2 to TRBJ2-1; 10 bases are shared with TRBD2. The V segment lost 4 bases and the J segment 10 bases; nucleotides outside the gene matches: 22. CDR1 SGHAT and CDR2 FQNNGV come from the germline V gene. The CDR3 is 19 amino acids. The CDR3 DNA is TGTGCCAGCAGCTCCAACCCCCCCCCGAAAGCGGGGGGGCATCGGGAGCAGTTCTTC. Translation: CASSSNPPPKAGGHREQFF.

CDR3 in amino acids: CAIREPGLPDSGNTIYF. CDR3 DNA: TGTGCCATCAGGGAACCGGGACTCCCAGACTCTGGAAACACCATATATTTT. The chain is built from TRBV10-3 and TRBJ1-3, with D perhaps matching TRBD1 (5 bases). Trimming took 6 bases from V and 0 from J, leaving 18 bases between them. Germline values: CDR1 ENHRY, CDR2 SYGVKD. This CDR3 has 17 residues.

In its sample, this clone was seen a few times. The genes are TRBV5-5 and TRBJ1-6; the D gene is possibly TRBD1 (6 bases). V was pared by 4 bases and J by 8 bases, with 16 bases between. CDR3 length equals 15 residues. Per germline, CDR1 SGHKS and CDR2 YYEKEE (reference sequence). The CDR3 DNA is TGTGCCAGCAGCCCCGAACAGGGAACCTATTCACCCCTCCACTTT. This encodes CASSPEQGTYSPLHF.

This chain uses TRBV12-3 or TRBV12-4 with TRBJ1-5; D unclear. The length of the CDR3 is 13 residues. V lost 1 base and J 6 bases, leaving 7 bases between the germline ends. This chain's CDR3 is CASSLGAGQPQHF. CDR3 DNA: TGTGCCAGCAGTTTAGGGGCAGGTCAGCCCCAGCATTTT.

This rearrangement joins TRBV5-6 to TRBJ2-5, with a weak D call TRBD1 (5 bases). This CDR3 comprises 14 residues. V lost 0 bases to trimming and J lost 5 bases, with 11 bases between them. In germline, CDR1 is SGHDT, CDR2 YYEEEE. The chain's CDR3 is CASSLDAGSETQYF. The CDR3 DNA reads TGTGCCAGCAGCTTGGACGCAGGGTCGGAGACCCAGTACTTC. The variable domain in full, with the rest retrieved from reference TRBV5-6 and TRBJ2-5, is DAGVTQSPTHLIKTRGQQVTLRCSPKSGHDTVSWYQQALGQGPQFIFQYYEEEERQRGNFPDRFSGHQFPNYSSELNVNALLLGDSALYLCASSLDAGSETQYFGPGTRLLVL.

On this clone: The identical CDR3 is also encoded by other nucleotide sequences in the sample. This chain joins TRBV19 and TRBJ2-1; 10 nucleotides agree with TRBD2. The CDR3 spans 15 residues. V gave up 6 bases and J gave up 5 bases; unmatched junction bases: 7. Per germline, CDR1 LNHDA and CDR2 SQIVND (reference sequence). CDR3 nucleotides: TGTGCCAGTAGCACCGGGACTAGCGTGAACAATGAGCAGTTCTTC. Translation: CASSTGTSVNNEQFF.

This rearrangement joins TRBV4-1 to TRBJ1-1; 8 positions agree with TRBD1. The CDR3 extends over 16 amino acids. Germline V gene data show CDR1 as MGHRA and CDR2 as YSYEKL. Trimming removed 0 bases from V and 0 bases from J; junction bases left unmatched: 3. Here the CDR3 DNA reads TGCGCCAGCAGCCAAGAGGGCAGGGGGCTGAACACTGAAGCTTTCTTT. Encoded protein: CASSQEGRGLNTEAFF.

The rearrangement uses TRBV28 and TRBJ1-1; 7 bases fit TRBD1. The CDR3 totals 12 residues. Germline CDR1 reads MDHEN; CDR2 reads SYDVKM. Germline trimming cut 5 bases from V and 10 bases from J; bases unmatched to any gene: 7. Here the CDR3 reads CASSDTTGAAFF. CDR3 DNA: TGTGCCAGCAGTGATACTACAGGGGCAGCTTTCTTT.

The chain has TRBV4-1 and TRBJ2-3; 10 nucleotides match TRBD1. V lost 3 bases to trimming and J lost 3 bases; unmatched junction nucleotides: 3. CDR1 is MGHRA, CDR2 YSYEKL, per germline. The CDR3 runs 15 residues. The CDR3 loop is CASSHSGQGTDTQYF. The CDR3 bases are TGCGCCAGCAGCCACTCGGGACAGGGGACAGATACGCAGTATTTT.

CDR3 DNA sequence: TGTGCCAGCTCACCACCGGGCTCCCACGAGCAGTACGTC. Its protein is CASSPPGSHEQYV. The chain joins TRBV18 to TRBJ2-7, with D unclear. CDR1 and CDR2 from the germline V gene are KGHSH and LQKENI. The CDR3 is 13 amino acids.

The V and J genes are TRBV6-5 and TRBJ1-2; D is unclear. There are 13 residues in the CDR3. Trimming took off 5 bases at V and 3 bases at J, with 10 bases between the two ends. The germline V gene has CDR1 MNHEY and CDR2 SVGAGI. DNA of the CDR3: TGTGCCAGCAGTCCAGGATCAGACTATGGCTACACCTTC. As protein: CASSPGSDYGYTF.

The rearrangement links TRBV5-6 to TRBJ1-2; D may be TRBD1 (6 bases). The V gene's germline CDR1 is SGHDT and CDR2 YYEEEE. The V and J ends lost 6 bases and 4 bases respectively, with 16 bases between them. The CDR3 runs 14 residues. The CDR3 region has the DNA TGTGCCAGCAACCAAAGGGGGGGTTCCTATGGCTACACCTTC. It is translated as CASNQRGGSYGYTF.

The genes are TRBV14 and TRBJ1-4; D not certain. Germline V gene sequence: CDR1 SGHDN, CDR2 FVKESK. The CDR3 has 17 residues. Deletions cut 0 bases from V and 8 bases from J, with 19 bases between. The CDR3 DNA follows: TGTGCCAGCAGCCAAGAGCGGGCAGCTCCCGATGGGGAAAAACTGTTTTTT. Translation gives CASSQERAAPDGEKLFF.

The chain employs TRBV27 and TRBJ2-2, with 8 bases matching TRBD1. CDR1 is MNHEY and CDR2 is SMNVEV in the germline V gene (reference sequence). V lost 4 bases and J lost 3; bases outside the gene matches: 7. This CDR3 region has 16 residues. CDR3 residues: CASSSTGAGYTGELFF. CDR3 in DNA: TGTGCCAGCAGTTCGACAGGGGCGGGATACACCGGGGAGCTGTTTTTT.